These 21 T cell receptor beta chains share one sample of origin, sequenced in a study of cytomegalovirus exposure and HLA in healthy donors. The PCR employed 60 Vbeta primers together with 13 Jbeta primers. The repertoire was sequenced with immunoSEQ multiplex PCR; TCRdb's copy has only in-frame clones and lacks some. The sample gives about 100,000 clones, over 55% of which show up once; approximately 16% is in the top ten. Material: PBMCs. Source of these receptors: a woman younger than 30 in good health and CMV-seropositive.

This chain joins TRBV27 and TRBJ1-2, with D tentatively TRBD1 (5 bases). V was trimmed by 9 bases and J by 5 bases, leaving 10 bases between them. The length of the CDR3 is 11 residues. The germline gives CDR1 MNHEY, CDR2 SMNVEV (reference sequence). The CDR3 DNA is TGTGCCAGTGTAGGGGTGTATGGCTACACCTTC. Its translation: CASVGVYGYTF.

The J gene is TRBJ1-4, the V gene TRBV2, with D possibly TRBD1 on 6 matching bases. This CDR3 has 15 residues. Germline CDR1 and CDR2: SNHLY and FYNNEI. V was trimmed by 8 bases and J by 2 bases, leaving 15 bases between them. The CDR3 DNA reads as TGTGCCAGCTCTCATAACAGGGAGACTAATGAAAAACTGTTTTTT. This encodes CASSHNRETNEKLFF.

The V gene is TRBV2, the J gene TRBJ1-6, with TRBD1 matching 9 bases. J lost 7 bases, V lost 6 bases, and 4 bases had no gene match. Germline V gene data show CDR1 as SNHLY and CDR2 as FYNNEI. There are 14 residues in the CDR3. The DNA of the CDR3 is TGTGCCAGCAGGGGGACAGGGAGGAATTCACCCCTCCACTTT. Residues: CASRGTGRNSPLHF.

This clone was observed at least ten times. CDR3 nucleotide sequence: TGTGCTAGTGGTTTGACAGGAGTCCAGCCCCAGCATTTT. Translating it yields CASGLTGVQPQHF. The chain recombines TRBV12-5 with TRBJ1-5; the D gene is possibly TRBD1 (5 bases). Trimming left V 2 bases short and J 7 bases short, with 9 bases between. Germline loops: CDR1 LGHNT, CDR2 FRNRAP. CDR3 length equals 13 residues.

The chain links TRBV15 to TRBJ2-3; D is perhaps TRBD1 (6 bases). CDR1 is LNHNV, CDR2 YYDKDF, per germline (reference sequence). The CDR3 is 15 amino acids. V shed 0 bases and J shed 9 bases, with 16 bases lying between them. The DNA for the CDR3 is TGTGCCACCAGCAGAGATCCCGCCAGGGGAAGGACGCAGTATTTT. Its protein is CATSRDPARGRTQYF.

The rearrangement joins TRBV7-2 to TRBJ1-4; 7 nucleotides agree with TRBD1. This CDR3 contains 14 residues. In germline, CDR1 is SGHTA, CDR2 FQGNSA. J was trimmed by 7 bases and V by 5 bases; bases with no gene match: 7. The DNA of the CDR3 is TGTGCCAGCAGCCAGGACAGGTCGGGTGAAAAACTGTTTTTT. This encodes CASSQDRSGEKLFF.

The chain recombines TRBV9 with TRBJ1-2, with D perhaps TRBD1 (5 bases). The CDR3 runs to 13 residues. In germline, CDR1 is SGDLS, CDR2 YYNGEE. The germline V and J ends were trimmed by 3 bases and 7 bases, with 13 bases remaining between them. The CDR3 here is CASSARAQGGYTF. The CDR3 DNA is TGTGCCAGCAGCGCCCGGGCGCAGGGTGGCTACACCTTC.

This clone showed up just a few times. The gene calls are TRBV23-1 and TRBJ1-3, with no clear D. TRBV23-1 is placed among ORFs of uncertain function. The CDR3 covers 16 residues. V lost 0 bases to trimming and J lost 0 bases, with 9 bases between them. As DNA, the CDR3 is TGCGCCAGCAGTCAATCGACTCATCCCTCTGGAAACACCATATATTTT. It encodes CASSQSTHPSGNTIYF.

This chain joins TRBV5-1 and TRBJ2-5; D remains unclear. The CDR3 spans 13 residues. Per germline, CDR1 SGHRS and CDR2 YFSETQ. Trimming pared 0 bases from V and 1 base from J, leaving 4 bases between. In nucleotides, the CDR3 is TGCGCCAGCAGCTTGGGACTCCAAGAGACCCAGTACTTC. Translating it yields CASSLGLQETQYF.

The V and J genes are TRBV11-2 and TRBJ1-6, with TRBD1 matching 10 bases. Looked up from germline, CDR1 is SGHAT and CDR2 is FQNNGV. This CDR3 comprises 16 residues. Trimming took 6 bases from V and 9 from J; bases not matched to a gene: 11. DNA of the CDR3: TGTGCCAGCAGTATCCTTCACCGGGACAGGGGTTCACCCCTCCACTTT. The encoded protein is CASSILHRDRGSPLHF.

Here the CDR3 DNA reads TGTGCCAGCAGCTTGGACAGGGGTAGCACAGATACGCAGTATTTT. It encodes CASSLDRGSTDTQYF. The V call is TRBV5-4, the J call TRBJ2-3, with 7 bases matching TRBD1. From germline, CDR1 is SGHNT and CDR2 YYREEE (reference sequence). CDR3 length: 15 amino acids. V lost 0 bases, J lost 0 bases, and 1 base stayed unmatched.

The chain uses TRBV7-3 and TRBJ1-6, with D hard to call. The V and J ends lost 2 bases and 5 bases respectively, with 7 bases between them. The CDR3 is 14 residues long. CDR1 SGHTA and CDR2 FQGTGA come from the germline V gene. The CDR3 bases are TGTGCCAGCAGCTTATTGGGCCATAATTCACCCCTCCACTTT. This sequence encodes CASSLLGHNSPLHF.

The CDR3 sequence is CASSSRAQTPSTDTQYF. The CDR3 DNA sequence: TGCGCCAGCAGCTCGAGGGCACAGACACCTAGCACAGATACGCAGTATTTT. V usage is TRBV4-3 and J usage is TRBJ2-3; weak D call: TRBD2 (5 bases). Germline assignment: CDR1 LGHNA and CDR2 YSLEER. Trimming removed 5 bases from V and 0 bases from J, with 18 bases in between. The CDR3 runs to 17 residues.

This clone was found a few times. V and J are TRBV7-3 and TRBJ2-3; no firm D call. Germline values: CDR1 SGHTA, CDR2 FQGTGA. The CDR3 loop spans 13 amino acids. V was trimmed by 2 bases and J by 4 bases, leaving 7 bases between them. Here the CDR3 DNA reads TGTGCCAGCAGCTTATCCGGAGCAGATACGCAGTATTTT. Amino acid sequence: CASSLSGADTQYF.

This chain joins TRBV5-1 and TRBJ1-4; 8 nucleotides line up with TRBD1. V shed 3 bases and J 3 bases; nucleotides not matched to a gene: 10. This CDR3 has 17 amino acids. CDR1 SGHRS and CDR2 YFSETQ come from the germline V gene. In DNA form, the CDR3 reads TGCGCCAGCAGCTCCAGGGGGCTCTCTGGCCCTAATGAAAAACTGTTTTTT. It yields the protein CASSSRGLSGPNEKLFF.

J is TRBJ1-2 and V is TRBV7-2; tentative D call: TRBD1 (5 bases). Between the trimmed V and J ends, which lost 4 bases and 8 bases, there was a span of 14 bases. The germline gives CDR1 SGHTA, CDR2 FQGNSA. The CDR3 has 13 amino acids. CDR3 in amino acids: CASSSRQTRGYTF. CDR3 nucleotides: TGTGCCAGCAGCTCCAGACAGACGAGGGGCTACACCTTC. Filled out from reference TRBV7-2 and TRBJ1-2, the complete variable domain reads GAGVSQSPSNKVTEKGKDVELRCDPISGHTALYWYRQSLGQGLEFLIYFQGNSAPDKSGLPSDRFSAERTGGSVSTLTIQRTQQEDSAVYLCASSSRQTRGYTFGSGTRLTVV.

This chain uses TRBV5-3 with TRBJ2-7; D is uncertain. TRBV5-3 is an open reading frame whose function is uncertain. The CDR3 length is 12 residues. The V gene lost 2 bases and the J gene lost 8 bases, with 11 bases spanning the gap. As DNA, the CDR3 is TGTGCCAGAAGCTTTCCCGGGTACAAGCAGTACTTC. Translating it yields CARSFPGYKQYF.

This chain uses TRBV5-1 with TRBJ1-1, with D unclear. V was clipped by 0 bases and J by 0 bases, with 3 bases between them. There are 13 residues in the CDR3. Germline values: CDR1 SGHRS, CDR2 YFSETQ. CDR3 DNA: TGCGCCAGCAGCTTGGTCTTGAACACTGAAGCTTTCTTT. Its translation is CASSLVLNTEAFF.

The rearrangement uses TRBV15 and TRBJ2-1; D might be TRBD1 (5 bases). Germline V lookup: CDR1 LNHNV, CDR2 YYDKDF (reference sequence). V was cut by 2 bases and J by 15 bases, with 17 bases left in between. CDR3 length: 13 residues. Here the CDR3 DNA reads TGTGCCACCAGCAGACCAGAGGACAATTGGGGGTTCTTC. Translation: CATSRPEDNWGFF.

The chain recombines TRBV10-3 with TRBJ1-3; D unresolved. Per germline, CDR1 ENHRY and CDR2 SYGVKD. The ends were cut back, 2 bases at V and 2 bases at J, with 4 bases in the middle. This CDR3 region has 13 residues. For the CDR3, the DNA is TGTGCCATCAGTGAGACAGCTGGAAACACCATATATTTT. Translation: CAISETAGNTIYF.

This clone was counted once. V and J are TRBV14 and TRBJ1-2; 8 positions match TRBD1. CDR1 is SGHDN, CDR2 FVKESK, per germline. The V and J ends lost 1 base and 7 bases, in that order; junction bases with no gene match: 5. The CDR3 sequence is 14 residues long. CDR3 nucleotide sequence: TGTGCCAGCAGCCAAGTTACAGGGGGAAGTGGCTACACCTTC. Translation gives CASSQVTGGSGYTF.